This passage covers 8 T cell receptor beta chains from one sample sequenced in a study of shared clonotypes between healthy human individuals. Profiling relied on immunoSEQ multiplex PCR, and the TCRdb table lists in-frame clones only, not all of them. Seen here are 2 million to 2.5 million clones, 90% to 97% observed once, and the top ten hold roughly 0.13%. The sequencing input was naive CD4+ T cells sorted from blood. Subset indicated: CD45RA+ positively selected. The receptor source for this set is a man between 18 and 29 years old in good health.

The rearrangement joins TRBV19 to TRBJ1-5; TRBD1 agrees at 9 bases. The CDR3 spans 16 residues. Losses at the gene ends were 2 bases for V and 4 bases for J; bases not matched to a gene: 6. Germline V gives CDR1 LNHDA, CDR2 SQIVND (reference sequence). CDR3 in amino acids: CASSILWDRVNQPQHF. As DNA, the CDR3 is TGTGCCAGTAGTATACTTTGGGACAGGGTTAATCAGCCCCAGCATTTT.

The chain is built from TRBV9 and TRBJ1-4; 9 nucleotides line up with TRBD1. CDR1 and CDR2 (germline): SGDLS, YYNGEE. The CDR3 consists of 16 residues. V trimming: 1 base; J trimming: 0 bases; junction bases outside the gene matches: 1. The CDR3 here is CASSVRDRATNEKLFF. The CDR3 DNA reads TGTGCCAGCAGCGTAAGGGACAGGGCAACTAATGAAAAACTGTTTTTT.

This clone appeared once. The gene calls are TRBV6-5 and TRBJ2-7, with 7 bases matching TRBD1. The length of the CDR3 is 12 residues. V lost 8 bases to trimming and J lost 3 bases; unmatched junction nucleotides: 4. Germline CDR1 is MNHEY and CDR2 is SVGAGI. The CDR3 is CASGTDGYEQYF. The CDR3 region has the DNA TGTGCCAGCGGGACAGATGGCTACGAGCAGTACTTC.

The chain carries TRBV27 and TRBJ2-7; possibly TRBD2 for D (5 bases). The CDR3 spans 15 residues. Trimming removed 0 bases from V and 3 bases from J, with 12 bases in between. Looked up from germline, CDR1 is MNHEY and CDR2 is SMNVEV (reference sequence). In DNA, the CDR3 is TGTGCCAGCAGTTTATCTGCCGTAGGAGGCTACGAGCAGTACTTC. It is translated as CASSLSAVGGYEQYF.

The J gene is TRBJ2-5, the V gene TRBV18; TRBD1 matches 9 bases. Germline assignment: CDR1 KGHSH and CDR2 LQKENI. V lost 4 bases, J lost 5 bases, and 11 bases stayed unmatched. The CDR3 contains 16 residues. CDR3 nucleotide sequence: TGTGCCAGCTCACTCCCCCGGACAGGGGAGGCCGAGACCCAGTACTTC. This encodes CASSLPRTGEAETQYF.

This sequence joins TRBV30 and TRBJ1-3; TRBD1 matches at 8 bases. V was clipped by 5 bases and J by 8 bases; unmatched bases: 8. The CDR3 contains 13 residues. Germline lookup yields CDR1 GTSNPN and CDR2 SVGIG (reference sequence). The CDR3: CAWGGQGWDTIYF. CDR3 in DNA: TGTGCCTGGGGAGGACAGGGTTGGGACACCATATATTTT.

This chain connects TRBV6-5 to TRBJ1-2; 9 bases map to TRBD1. The CDR3 totals 15 residues. V trimming: 4 bases; J trimming: 4 bases; junction bases outside the gene matches: 7. Germline V gene data show CDR1 as MNHEY and CDR2 as SVGAGI. This chain's CDR3 is CASSFSGTGTYGYTF. CDR3 nucleotides: TGTGCCAGCAGTTTCTCCGGGACAGGGACCTATGGCTACACCTTC.

CDR3 amino acids: CSVVGGSSYEQYF. Here the CDR3 DNA reads TGCAGCGTTGTGGGCGGGAGCTCCTACGAGCAGTACTTC. J is TRBJ2-7 and V is TRBV29-1, with 7 bases that match TRBD2. This CDR3 has 13 amino acids. V gave up 4 bases and J gave up 0 bases; unmatched junction bases: 3. Germline CDR1 and CDR2: SQVTM and ANQGSEA.